These T cell receptor beta chains were read from a single sample in a study of blood T cell repertoires in COVID-19. Using immunoSEQ multiplex PCR, the repertoire was profiled, and TCRdb retains in-frame clones only, with some absent. The sample has roughly 140,000 clones, under 85% seen once. Material: peripheral blood. The origin of the receptors is a human donor in a cohort sampled during active COVID-19. Each CDR3 is given with its conserved first and last residue. A D gene is named only where the DNA matches it firmly. The size entry is marked missing in some rows and otherwise reads once, few, many or a size class.

d_call	j_call	v_call	clone_size	cdr3_nt	cdr3_aa
TRBD1	TRBJ2-7	TRBV19	NA	TGTGCCAGTAGTCTCAGACAGGGGGGGACCTACGAGCAGTACTTC	CASSLRQGGTYEQYF
NA	TRBJ1-4	TRBV5-1	NA	TGCGCCAGCAGCTTGGTTGGCTCAACTAATGAAAAACTGTTTTTT	CASSLVGSTNEKLFF
TRBD1	TRBJ2-7	TRBV5-4	NA	TGTGCCAGCAGCTCAGGGACGCGGGACAGGGCATGGGAGCAGTACTTC	CASSSGTRDRAWEQYF
NA	TRBJ2-2	TRBV5-1	NA	TGCGCCAGTGAGGAGGGCCCCACGAGGACCGGGGAGCTGTTTTTT	CASEEGPTRTGELFF
NA	TRBJ1-6	TRBV10-3	NA	TGTGCCATCAGTGAGACGCAGGAACCTAATTCACCCCTCCACTTT	CAISETQEPNSPLHF
NA	TRBJ1-1	TRBV15	NA	TGTGCCACCAGCAGAACCCAGACGGGAAAAGCTGAAGCTTTCTTT	CATSRTQTGKAEAFF
TRBD2	TRBJ2-3	TRBV5-4	few	TGTGCCAGCAGCTTGTTTAGCGGGGGGGCAGATACGCAGTATTTT	CASSLFSGGADTQYF
TRBD1	TRBJ2-7	TRBV3-1/TRBV3-2	NA	TGTGCCAGCAGTCGACAGGGAGACTACGAGCAGTACTTC	CASSRQGDYEQYF
NA	TRBJ2-7	TRBV2	NA	TGTGCCAGCAGTGATTTCGGCTCCTACGAGCAGTACTTC	CASSDFGSYEQYF
NA	TRBJ2-2	TRBV9	many	TGTGCCAGCAGCCCACCCGAGCAGGCCACCGGGGAGCTGTTTTTT	CASSPPEQATGELFF